This T cell receptor beta chain stems from a study of T cells in Graves' hyperthyroidism and ophthalmopathy. Study-wide findings and caveats: Ophthalmopathy was identified by the model a median approximately six months ahead of onset.

As regards this clonotype: Its matching antigen is unknown.

The germline V gene has CDR1 SGHVS and CDR2 FNYEAQ. CDR3 length: 15 amino acids. V was pared by 5 bases and J by 0 bases, with 12 bases between. RNA transcripts gave rise to amplified TCR beta CDR3 regions. When the TCR CDR3 underwent first-round RT-PCR, the HTBI primer set was used. MiXCR, applied by TCRdb to the multiplex PCR reads, yields one record per CDR3 protein. The sample consists of 280,000 or so distinct CDR3 sequences, about 16% of them appearing once. The blood specimen was taken at initial hyperthyroidism diagnosis, before any ophthalmopathy symptoms. The sample taken for sequencing was blood. V gene TRBV7-6 combines with J gene TRBJ2-3, with a tentative D call TRBD2 (6 bases). The source of this sequence is a woman aged 50 to 65 with Graves' hyperthyroidism that later progressed to Graves' ophthalmopathy. The CDR3 bases are TGTGCCAGCAGCACCGGAGGGACTAGCACAGATACGCAGTATTTT. Translation: CASSTGGTSTDTQYF.